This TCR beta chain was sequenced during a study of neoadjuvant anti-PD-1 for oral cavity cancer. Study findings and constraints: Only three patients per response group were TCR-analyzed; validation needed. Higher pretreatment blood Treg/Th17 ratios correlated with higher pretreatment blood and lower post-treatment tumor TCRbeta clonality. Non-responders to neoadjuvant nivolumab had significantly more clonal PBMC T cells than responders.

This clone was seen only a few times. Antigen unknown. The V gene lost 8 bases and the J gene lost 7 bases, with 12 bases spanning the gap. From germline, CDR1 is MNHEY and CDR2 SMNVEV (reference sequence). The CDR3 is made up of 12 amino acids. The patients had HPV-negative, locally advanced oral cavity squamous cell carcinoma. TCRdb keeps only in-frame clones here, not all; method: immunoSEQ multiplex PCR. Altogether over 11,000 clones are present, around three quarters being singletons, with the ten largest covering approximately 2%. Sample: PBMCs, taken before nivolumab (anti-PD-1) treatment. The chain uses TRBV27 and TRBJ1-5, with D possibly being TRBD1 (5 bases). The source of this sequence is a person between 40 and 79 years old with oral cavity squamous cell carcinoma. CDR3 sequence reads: CASRQGKQPQHF. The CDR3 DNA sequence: TGTGCCAGCCGCCAGGGAAAACAGCCCCAGCATTTT.